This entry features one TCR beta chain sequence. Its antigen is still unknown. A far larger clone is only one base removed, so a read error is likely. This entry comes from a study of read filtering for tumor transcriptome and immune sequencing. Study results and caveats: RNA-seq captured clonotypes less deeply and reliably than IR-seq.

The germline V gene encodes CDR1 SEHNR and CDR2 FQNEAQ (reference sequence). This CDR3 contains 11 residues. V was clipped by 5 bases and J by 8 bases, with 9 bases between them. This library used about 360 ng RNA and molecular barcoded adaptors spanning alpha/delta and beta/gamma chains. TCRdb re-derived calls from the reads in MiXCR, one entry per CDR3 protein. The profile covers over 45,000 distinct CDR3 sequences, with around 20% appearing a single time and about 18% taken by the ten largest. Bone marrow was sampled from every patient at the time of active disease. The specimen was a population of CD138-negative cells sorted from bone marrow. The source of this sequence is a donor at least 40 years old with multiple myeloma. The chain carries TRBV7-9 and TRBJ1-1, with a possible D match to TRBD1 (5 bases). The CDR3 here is CASSGTIEAFF. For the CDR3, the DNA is TGTGCCAGCAGCGGGACGATCGAAGCTTTCTTT.